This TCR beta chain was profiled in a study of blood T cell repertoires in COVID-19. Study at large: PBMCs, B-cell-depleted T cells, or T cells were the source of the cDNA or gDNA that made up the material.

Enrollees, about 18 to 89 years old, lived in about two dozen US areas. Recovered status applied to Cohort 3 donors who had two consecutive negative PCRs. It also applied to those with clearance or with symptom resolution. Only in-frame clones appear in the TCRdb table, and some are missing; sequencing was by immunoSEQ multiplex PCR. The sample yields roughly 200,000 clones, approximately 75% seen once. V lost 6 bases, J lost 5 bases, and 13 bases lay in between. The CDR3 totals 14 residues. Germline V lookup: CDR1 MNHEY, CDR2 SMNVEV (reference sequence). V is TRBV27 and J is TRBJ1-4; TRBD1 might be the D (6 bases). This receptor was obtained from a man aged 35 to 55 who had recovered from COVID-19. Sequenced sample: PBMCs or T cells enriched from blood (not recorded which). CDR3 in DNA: TGTGCCAGCAGGCTAGGGGGGGAAAATGAAAAACTGTTTTTT. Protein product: CASRLGGENEKLFF.